The next 20 T cell receptor beta chains were all read from a single sample in a study of PD-L1 blockade in urothelial cancer. Assay used: immunoSEQ multiplex PCR; TCRdb lists only in-frame clones, some missing. The table shows about 35,000 clones, with roughly four fifths occurring only once. Documented time point: pretreatment peripheral blood. The sequences come from PBMCs, collected around atezolizumab (anti-PD-L1) treatment. Receptors originate from a man aged 55 to 70 with urothelial cancer.

The gene calls are TRBV6-1 and TRBJ2-2, with D perhaps matching TRBD2 (6 bases). Germline CDR1 is MNHNS and CDR2 is SASEGT. Trimming cost V 3 bases and J 5 bases, with 13 bases left between them. The CDR3 is 15 amino acids. The CDR3: CASSDRDGGTGELFF. In nucleotides, the CDR3 is TGTGCCAGCAGTGACAGGGATGGGGGGACCGGGGAGCTGTTTTTT.

V usage is TRBV28 and J usage is TRBJ2-4, with a weak D call TRBD2 (7 bases). The CDR3 totals 15 residues. The germline gives CDR1 MDHEN, CDR2 SYDVKM. The V gene lost 5 bases and the J gene lost 7 bases, with 18 bases spanning the gap. Here the CDR3 reads CASSADGGARNIQYF. The CDR3 nucleotides read TGTGCCAGCAGTGCCGATGGGGGGGCCCGGAACATTCAGTACTTC.

This chain joins TRBV7-9 and TRBJ1-6; TRBD1 might be the D (6 bases). With 0 bases removed from V and 11 bases from J, the gap between germline ends came to 11 bases. The CDR3 consists of 14 residues. Germline CDR1 is SEHNR and CDR2 is FQNEAQ (reference sequence). Here the CDR3 reads CASSLARGSTPLHF. The CDR3, as DNA: TGTGCCAGCAGCTTAGCAAGGGGGTCGACACCCCTCCACTTT.

The chain carries TRBV6-1 and TRBJ2-1, with D possibly TRBD2 on 6 matching bases. V lost 2 bases and J 10 bases, leaving 21 bases between the germline ends. Per the germline V gene, CDR1 is MNHNS and CDR2 is SASEGT. The CDR3 length is 16 residues. CDR3 sequence (DNA): TGTGCCAGCAGTGAACCGCCGGCCGGGGGAGAGGGAGAGCAGTTCTTC. This sequence encodes CASSEPPAGGEGEQFF.

V gene TRBV18 combines with J gene TRBJ2-5; TRBD1 matches 9 bases. CDR1 and CDR2 (germline): KGHSH, LQKENI. The CDR3 is 13 amino acids. The V and J ends lost 5 bases and 5 bases, in that order; junction bases with no gene match: 3. The CDR3 nucleotides are TGTGCCAGCTCATCTGGACAGGGGGAGACCCAGTACTTC. Its protein is CASSSGQGETQYF.

The V call is TRBV11-1, the J call TRBJ1-1; 9 positions agree with TRBD1. CDR1 SGHAT and CDR2 FQDESV come from the germline V gene (reference sequence). This CDR3 contains 16 residues. The ends lost 5 bases at V and 1 base at J; junction bases unmatched: 8. CDR3 amino acids: CASSGTLGQGNTEAFF. CDR3 in DNA: TGTGCCAGCAGCGGGACCCTGGGACAGGGGAACACTGAAGCTTTCTTT.

J is TRBJ1-3 and V is TRBV6-6; TRBD1 matches 7 bases. The germline gives CDR1 MNHNY, CDR2 SVGAGI (reference sequence). There are 13 residues in the CDR3. V lost 10 bases and J lost 4; bases outside the gene matches: 7. This CDR3 reads CATATGAGNTIYF. CDR3 DNA sequence: TGTGCCACCGCCACAGGGGCCGGAAACACCATATATTTT.

This clone appeared a few times. The chain recombines TRBV5-4 with TRBJ1-6; the match to TRBD1 covers 9 bases. CDR1 is SGHNT, CDR2 YYREEE, per germline (reference sequence). Germline trimming cut 4 bases from V and 8 bases from J; bases unmatched to any gene: 7. The CDR3 covers 15 residues. The CDR3 reads CASSQGQGVYSPLHF. Here the CDR3 DNA reads TGTGCCAGCAGCCAGGGACAGGGAGTTTATTCACCCCTCCACTTT.

In this sample, this clone turned up a few times. The chain has TRBV6-5 and TRBJ1-2; 10 bases are shared with TRBD1. With 2 bases clipped from V and 5 bases from J, the junction kept 8 bases outside the gene matches. CDR1 is MNHEY and CDR2 is SVGAGI in the germline V gene. There are 16 residues in the CDR3. In DNA, the CDR3 is TGTGCCAGCAGTTACATACGGACAGGGGGGGGGTATGGCTACACCTTC. Its protein product is CASSYIRTGGGYGYTF.

The CDR3, as DNA: TGTGCCAGCATGAAACAGGGTTTCAAAGCTTTCTTT. Its protein product is CASMKQGFKAFF. The chain couples TRBV6-1 to TRBJ1-1; tentatively, D is TRBD1 (6 bases). V dropped 7 bases and J dropped 9 bases, with 15 bases sitting between them. Germline V CDR1 and CDR2: MNHNS, SASEGT. The CDR3 length is 12 residues.

The gene calls are TRBV19 and TRBJ1-1; D unclear. CDR1 LNHDA and CDR2 SQIVND come from the germline V gene (reference sequence). CDR3 length equals 14 residues. V shed 3 bases and J shed 0 bases, with 8 bases lying between them. CDR3 amino acids: CASSMGSLNTEAFF. Written as DNA, the CDR3 is TGTGCCAGTAGTATGGGGAGCTTGAACACTGAAGCTTTCTTT.

The chain has TRBV5-4 and TRBJ2-7, with 10 positions matching TRBD1. After removal of 4 bases from V and 7 bases from J, the junction contained 8 bases not matched to a gene. The CDR3 has 14 residues. Germline V lookup: CDR1 SGHNT, CDR2 YYREEE (reference sequence). The CDR3 nucleotides read TGTGCCAGCAGCGCAAGACAGGGGGCGGGGGAGCAGTACTTC. Translation gives CASSARQGAGEQYF.

The chain carries TRBV28 and TRBJ1-6; 11 bases are shared with TRBD1. Germline V gene data show CDR1 as MDHEN and CDR2 as SYDVKM. Trimming took 1 base from V and 9 from J; bases not matched to a gene: 5. This CDR3 has 16 residues. In DNA, the CDR3 is TGTGCCAGCAGTTTATCTGGGACAGGGGGTGGTTCACCCCTCCACTTT. Translating it yields CASSLSGTGGGSPLHF.

This sequence joins TRBV6-1 and TRBJ2-6; the match to TRBD1 covers 7 bases. This CDR3 has 17 amino acids. V dropped 0 bases and J dropped 4; count of bases not matched to a gene: 6. The V gene's germline CDR1 is MNHNS and CDR2 SASEGT. CDR3 in amino acids: CASSEAKTGPGANVLTF. The DNA for the CDR3 is TGTGCCAGCAGTGAAGCGAAGACAGGGCCCGGGGCCAACGTCCTGACTTTC.

This clone was found once. The chain employs TRBV7-2 and TRBJ2-3; D gene uncertain. Germline V CDR1 and CDR2: SGHTA, FQGNSA. The length of the CDR3 is 13 residues. V was pared by 5 bases and J by 6 bases, with 12 bases between. The CDR3 reads CASSLYRLDTQYF. CDR3 DNA: TGTGCCAGCAGCCTCTACCGACTGGATACGCAGTATTTT.

The chain employs TRBV28 and TRBJ2-7, with TRBD1 matching over 9 bases. The CDR3 runs to 15 residues. Germline trimming cut 4 bases from V and 2 bases from J; bases unmatched to any gene: 6. CDR1 is MDHEN and CDR2 is SYDVKM in the germline V gene. This CDR3 reads CASSSAGQGPYEQYF. The CDR3 DNA sequence: TGTGCCAGCAGTTCTGCCGGACAGGGGCCCTACGAGCAGTACTTC.

The chain employs TRBV7-9 and TRBJ1-3; no clear D. CDR3 length: 15 residues. Trimming shortened V by 5 bases and J by 0 bases, and 11 bases separated the two germline ends. Germline V lookup: CDR1 SEHNR, CDR2 FQNEAQ (reference sequence). CDR3 DNA: TGTGCCAGCAGCCCCCGGGATGGCTCTGGAAACACCATATATTTT. Protein sequence: CASSPRDGSGNTIYF.

V is TRBV10-2 and J is TRBJ2-3, with a possible D match to TRBD2 (5 bases). There are 12 residues in the CDR3. Trimming pared 6 bases from V and 6 bases from J, leaving 10 bases between. CDR1 and CDR2 from the germline V gene are WSHSY and SAAADI. The CDR3 DNA follows: TGCGCCAGCAGACTAGGATTGGATACGCAGTATTTT. The encoded protein is CASRLGLDTQYF.

This clone turned up a few times. This chain uses TRBV27 with TRBJ2-1; D is possibly TRBD2 (5 bases). Germline CDR1 and CDR2: MNHEY and SMNVEV (reference sequence). This CDR3 has 13 amino acids. V was shortened by 5 bases and J by 13 bases, with 18 bases between the two germline ends. CDR3 bases: TGTGCCAGCAGTCCCGACCGGGAAGCTCCCCAGTTCTTC. Protein product: CASSPDREAPQFF.

The chain carries TRBV5-1 and TRBJ1-4, with D perhaps matching TRBD1 (6 bases). Trimming removed 0 bases from V and 8 bases from J, with 14 bases in between. Germline CDR1 reads SGHRS; CDR2 reads YFSETQ. This CDR3 region has 15 residues. The CDR3 coding sequence is TGCGCCAGCAGCTTGGTAGCGGGGGCAGGGGAAAAACTGTTTTTT. Protein: CASSLVAGAGEKLFF. Based on the CDR3 plus reference TRBV5-1 and TRBJ1-4, the full variable domain is KAGVTQTPRYLIKTRGQQVTLSCSPISGHRSVSWYQQTPGQGLQFLFEYFSETQRNKGNFPGRFSGRQFSNSRSEMNVSTLELGDSALYLCASSLVAGAGEKLFFGSGTQLSVL.